This T cell receptor beta chain was documented in a study of shared clonotypes between healthy human individuals. The healthy adult donors were HIV-negative and reported no recent acute infections or vaccinations. Naive CD45RA+ and memory CD45RA-negative subsets were split from CD4+ cells. Germline assignment: CDR1 LNHDA and CDR2 SQIVND (reference sequence). The junction had 5 bases not matched to a gene; V was cut back by 2 bases and J by 0 bases. The CDR3 is 16 residues long. Of note for this clone: Its antigen is unknown.

Assay: immunoSEQ multiplex PCR; the TCRdb copy retains only in-frame clones and omits some. The sample shows roughly 1 million clones, about four fifths of them seen only once. Notes on the study in general: The diversity represented, both genetic and in exposure history, was limited by few donors. Compared with clonotypes that all four donors shared, non-shared clonotypes had lower generation probabilities.

This chain links TRBV19 with TRBJ1-1, with 8 bases lining up with TRBD1. Sequencing was performed on memory CD4+ T cells from PBMCs. As for subset: CD45RA-negative fraction. The sequence derives from a man between 18 and 35 years old in good health. Some clones in this sample may be carry-over from other donors' samples. The CDR3 region has the DNA TGTGCCAGTAGTATATTGACAGGGGCGTTGAACACTGAAGCTTTCTTT. Translating gives CASSILTGALNTEAFF.